What follows are 25 T cell receptor beta chains derived from one specimen sequenced in a study of identical twins (dated by TCRdb to 2016 to 2017). The method behind the library was 5' RACE. TCRdb records Illumina HiSeq 2000 as the sequencer. TCRdb trimmed public reads at Q25 via fastp, called clones via MiXCR and kept in-frame beta chains. Each CDR3 protein appears once, grouped with its most common genes and DNA. The sample includes 270,000 or so distinct CDR3 sequences, with about 9% observed a single time. 3% to 3.5% of the sample is in the top ten clones. Another study also made use of these data, one on yellow fever vaccine responses in identical twins.

Input material: CD8+ T cells sorted from blood. Every receptor here comes from a woman younger than 35 in good health.

In this sample, this clonotype turned up a few times. The J gene is TRBJ2-3, the V gene TRBV12-3 or TRBV12-4; possible D gene TRBD1, 5 bases. CDR3 length: 14 amino acids. The germline V and J ends were trimmed by 6 bases and 2 bases, with 12 bases remaining between them. The CDR3 sequence is CASRRQTVTDTQYF. CDR3 nucleotides: TGTGCCAGCAGGAGGCAGACAGTCACAGATACGCAGTATTTT.

This clonotype came up a few times. The J gene is TRBJ2-1, the V gene TRBV20-1, with TRBD1 matching 9 bases. CDR1 and CDR2 from the germline V gene are DFQATT and SNEGSKA (reference sequence). With 2 bases clipped from V and 7 bases from J, the junction kept 3 bases outside the gene matches. The CDR3 is made up of 13 amino acids. CDR3 amino acids: CSARTGTGNEQFF. As DNA, the CDR3 is TGCAGTGCTAGAACCGGGACAGGGAATGAGCAGTTCTTC.

This clonotype was seen at least ten times. The chain recombines TRBV29-1 with TRBJ2-1; the D gene is possibly TRBD2 (7 bases). The CDR3 sequence is 14 residues long. The germline CDR1 and CDR2 sequences are SQVTM and ANQGSEA. V lost 6 bases to trimming and J lost 9 bases, with 21 bases between them. CDR3 nucleotides: TGCAGCGTACCCCTACGAGGAGGGGGGGTTGAGCAGTTCTTC. Amino acid sequence: CSVPLRGGGVEQFF.

This clonotype was observed a handful of times. The V and J genes are TRBV7-2 and TRBJ2-1; D remains unclear. The germline V gene encodes CDR1 SGHTA and CDR2 FQGNSA. V was cut by 4 bases and J by 3 bases, with 16 bases left in between. The CDR3 contains 16 residues. The CDR3, as DNA: TGTGCCAGCAGCTCCCCTTTGAACTCCTACTACAATGAGCAGTTCTTC. It specifies CASSSPLNSYYNEQFF.

The rearrangement uses TRBV7-8 and TRBJ2-7; 15 nucleotides align to TRBD2. Germline V gene lookup returns CDR1 SGHVS and CDR2 FQNEAQ. V lost 3 bases and J lost 0; bases outside the gene matches: 0. The CDR3 spans 16 residues. The CDR3 bases are TGTGCCAGCAGCTTGGGACTAGCGGGGGGCTCCTACGAGCAGTACTTC. Translated, it gives CASSLGLAGGSYEQYF.

This clonotype occurred many times. V usage is TRBV20-1 and J usage is TRBJ2-4; TRBD2 might be the D (6 bases). The CDR3 runs 14 residues. V was shortened by 5 bases and J by 6 bases, with 17 bases between the two germline ends. Germline V gene sequence: CDR1 DFQATT, CDR2 SNEGSKA (reference sequence). CDR3 nucleotide sequence: TGCAGTGCTTATCAGCCTAGCGACCTAAACATTCAGTACTTC. Residues: CSAYQPSDLNIQYF.

This rearrangement joins TRBV4-3 to TRBJ2-1, with D perhaps matching TRBD2 (6 bases). CDR3 length: 14 residues. Germline CDR1 is LGHNA and CDR2 is YSLEER. V gave up 1 base and J gave up 11 bases, with 15 bases separating them. CDR3 protein: CASSQAAEGRKQFF. The CDR3 bases are TGCGCCAGCAGCCAAGCGGCGGAGGGCCGAAAGCAGTTCTTC.

In its sample, this clonotype was seen a few times. The V gene is TRBV7-9, the J gene TRBJ2-7; no firm D call. The CDR3 is 15 residues long. CDR1 and CDR2 (germline): SEHNR, FQNEAQ (reference sequence). Trimming removed 2 bases from V and 4 bases from J, with 15 bases in between. CDR3 in amino acids: CASSLSAENPYEQYF. The CDR3 bases are TGTGCCAGCAGCTTATCCGCGGAGAACCCGTACGAGCAGTACTTC.

This chain uses TRBV27 with TRBJ2-5, with 7 bases fitting TRBD2. This CDR3 is 15 amino acids long. The V gene end was trimmed by 3 bases and the J gene end by 5 bases; junction bases not matched to a gene: 9. Per germline, CDR1 MNHEY and CDR2 SMNVEV (reference sequence). The CDR3 loop reads CASSLGWGGPETQYF. The DNA for the CDR3 is TGTGCCAGCAGTTTGGGATGGGGGGGTCCGGAGACCCAGTACTTC.

This clonotype was seen repeatedly, ten times or more. The chain couples TRBV4-2 to TRBJ2-7, with unresolved D. The ends were cut back, 1 base at V and 4 bases at J, with 5 bases in the middle. The CDR3 runs to 12 residues. Germline values: CDR1 LGHNA, CDR2 YNFKEQ. Written as DNA, the CDR3 is TGTGCCAGCAGCCAAGCTGATTACGAGCAGTACTTC. This sequence encodes CASSQADYEQYF.

In its sample, this clonotype was seen a few times. The rearrangement links TRBV2 to TRBJ1-3; no clear D. The CDR3 is made up of 12 amino acids. The V end was cut by 3 bases, the J end by 8 bases, with 8 bases between. The germline gives CDR1 SNHLY, CDR2 FYNNEI. The CDR3 reads CASSDSGDTIYF. CDR3 coding DNA: TGTGCCAGCAGTGACAGCGGAGACACCATATATTTT.

J is TRBJ2-5 and V is TRBV5-4; 8 bases fit TRBD2. V shed 7 bases, J shed 2 bases, and the junction held 10 bases outside the gene matches. Germline CDR1 SGHNT, CDR2 YYREEE (reference sequence). The CDR3 is 15 residues long. The CDR3 coding sequence is TGTGCCAGCCGAGAAAGCGGGGGTACACAAGAGACCCAGTACTTC. This translates into CASRESGGTQETQYF.

This clonotype was observed a handful of times. The chain couples TRBV6-5 to TRBJ2-7; D uncertain. Trimming removed 0 bases from V and 6 bases from J, with 12 bases in between. The CDR3 consists of 14 residues. The germline CDR1 and CDR2 sequences are MNHEY and SVGAGI. Here the CDR3 DNA reads TGTGCCAGCAGTTACTCGAGATCGATGGCCGAGCAGTACTTC. It specifies CASSYSRSMAEQYF.

This clonotype was seen at least ten times. The gene calls are TRBV12-3 or TRBV12-4 and TRBJ2-1; 11 bases align to TRBD2. This CDR3 has 16 amino acids. With V trimmed by 5 bases and J by 4 bases, 7 bases remained unmatched. The CDR3 region is CASSDRTSGLYNEQFF. CDR3 sequence (DNA): TGTGCCAGCAGTGATCGGACTAGCGGGCTTTACAATGAGCAGTTCTTC.

This clonotype has ten or more counts. The gene calls are TRBV15 and TRBJ2-3; 7 nucleotides agree with TRBD2. Germline V gene lookup returns CDR1 LNHNV and CDR2 YYDKDF (reference sequence). This CDR3 spans 14 amino acids. V was clipped by 1 base and J by 11 bases; unmatched bases: 9. CDR3 sequence reads: CATSRGPSGLEQYF. DNA for the CDR3: TGTGCCACCAGCAGAGGACCTAGCGGTCTGGAGCAGTATTTT. The full variable domain, its missing parts supplied by reference TRBV15 and TRBJ2-3, is DAMVIQNPRYQVTQFGKPVTLSCSQTLNHNVMYWYQQKSSQAPKLLFHYYDKDFNNEADTPDNFQSRRPNTSFCFLDIRSPGLGDTAMYLCATSRGPSGLEQYFGPGTRLTVL.

This clonotype showed up just a few times. The chain links TRBV4-3 to TRBJ2-2, with TRBD2 matching over 8 bases. The CDR3 loop spans 15 amino acids. The germline CDR1 and CDR2 sequences are LGHNA and YSLEER. V gave up 4 bases and J gave up 4 bases; unmatched junction bases: 5. DNA for the CDR3: TGCGCCAGCAGCCCGGGACTAGGTGGCACCGGGGAGCTGTTTTTT. Amino acids: CASSPGLGGTGELFF.

This clonotype was seen a handful of times. J is TRBJ2-7 and V is TRBV5-5, with a possible D match to TRBD1 (5 bases). Trimming took 0 bases from V and 3 from J, leaving 10 bases between them. The CDR3 loop spans 14 amino acids. Germline CDR1 is SGHKS and CDR2 is YYEKEE (reference sequence). CDR3 protein: CASSLEARVYEQYF. The CDR3 DNA reads TGTGCCAGCAGCTTGGAAGCCAGGGTCTACGAGCAGTACTTC.

This clonotype has a handful of counts. The J gene is TRBJ2-1, the V gene TRBV12-3 or TRBV12-4, with 8 bases aligning to TRBD2. This CDR3 has 12 residues. Trimming took 6 bases from V and 9 from J; bases not matched to a gene: 4. CDR3 nucleotide sequence: TGTGCCAGCAGAACTAGCGGATCTGAGCAGTTCTTC. Translating it yields CASRTSGSEQFF.

This clonotype was detected only a few times. The rearrangement links TRBV29-1 to TRBJ2-7; D is possibly TRBD2 (6 bases). Germline-derived CDR1 and CDR2 are SQVTM and ANQGSEA. The V and J ends lost 3 bases and 0 bases respectively, with 9 bases between them. The CDR3 runs to 13 residues. The CDR3 region has the DNA TGCAGCGTTGAGGGCGGGACCTCCTACGAGCAGTACTTC. Its translation: CSVEGGTSYEQYF.

This chain's CDR3 is CASSDRGLAGLGRYNEQFF. The CDR3 nucleotides read TGTGCCAGCAGTGATCGGGGACTAGCGGGATTGGGGCGGTACAATGAGCAGTTCTTC. The chain couples TRBV25-1 to TRBJ2-1, with 13 bases matching TRBD2. This CDR3 is 19 amino acids long. Trimming cost V 3 bases and J 4 bases; bases outside gene matches: 12. CDR1 is MGHDK, CDR2 SYGVNS, per germline.

This clonotype appeared many times. The chain recombines TRBV27 with TRBJ2-1; 9 nucleotides agree with TRBD1. V lost 6 bases and J lost 4; bases outside the gene matches: 4. CDR1 is MNHEY, CDR2 SMNVEV, per germline (reference sequence). This CDR3 region has 14 residues. Here the CDR3 DNA reads TGTGCCAGCAGCCGGGACAGGGATTACAATGAGCAGTTCTTC. It encodes CASSRDRDYNEQFF.

This clonotype has ten or more counts. The chain couples TRBV29-1 to TRBJ2-1; D is uncertain. Germline V CDR1 and CDR2: SQVTM, ANQGSEA. The V gene lost 4 bases and the J gene lost 2 bases, with 3 bases spanning the gap. The CDR3 has 11 residues. CDR3 sequence (DNA): TGCAGCGTTGGGGCCTACAATGAGCAGTTCTTC. It translates to CSVGAYNEQFF.

The chain joins TRBV20-1 to TRBJ2-7, with D possibly being TRBD1 (6 bases). The CDR3 sequence is 13 residues long. The germline V and J ends were trimmed by 2 bases and 0 bases, with 8 bases remaining between them. Germline V CDR1 and CDR2: DFQATT, SNEGSKA (reference sequence). This CDR3 reads CSARSTGSYEQYF. The CDR3 DNA is TGCAGTGCTAGATCGACAGGCTCCTACGAGCAGTACTTC.

This clonotype has just a few counts. The chain employs TRBV7-9 and TRBJ1-5, with 7 bases identical to TRBD1. Per germline, CDR1 SEHNR and CDR2 FQNEAQ (reference sequence). The CDR3 is 15 residues long. V was pared by 5 bases and J by 3 bases, with 7 bases of the junction left unmatched. The CDR3 coding sequence is TGTGCCAGCAGCCAAACGGGACAGAACAATCAGCCCCAGCATTTT. It translates to CASSQTGQNNQPQHF.

This clonotype was seen at least ten times. The chain has TRBV25-1 and TRBJ2-2, with a possible D match to TRBD2 (6 bases). Trimming took 2 bases from V and 5 from J, leaving 12 bases between them. This CDR3 is built from 15 residues. Germline CDR1 is MGHDK and CDR2 is SYGVNS. The CDR3 region is CASSEQAGGTGELFF. CDR3 nucleotides: TGTGCCAGCAGTGAACAGGCCGGGGGTACCGGGGAGCTGTTTTTT.